Each of the 9 T cell receptor beta chains below was sequenced from the same sample in a study of blood T cell repertoires in COVID-19. TCRdb's copy holds only in-frame clones and misses some; the assay was immunoSEQ multiplex PCR. The sample has more than 150,000 clones; roughly nine tenths are singletons. Sequencing was performed on peripheral blood. These receptors all come from a man between 70 and 80 years old with active or convalescent COVID-19.

The CDR3 loop reads CASGPGTGEDTQYF. The CDR3 coding sequence is TGTGCCAGCGGCCCCGGGACAGGGGAAGATACGCAGTATTTT. This chain links TRBV6-6 with TRBJ2-3; 10 bases are shared with TRBD1. Germline CDR1 is MNHNY and CDR2 is SVGAGI (reference sequence). Trimming took 8 bases from V and 5 from J; bases not matched to a gene: 7. The CDR3 runs 14 residues.

This clone was observed a handful of times. V is TRBV3-1 (or the pseudogene TRBV3-2) and J is TRBJ1-2; D is unresolved. CDR3 length: 14 residues. CDR1 is LGHDT and CDR2 is YNNKEL in the germline V gene (reference sequence). V was shortened by 0 bases and J by 6 bases, with 11 bases between the two germline ends. The CDR3, as DNA: TGTGCCAGCAGCCAAGATGCGGCAGTCCATGGCTACACCTTC. This translates into CASSQDAAVHGYTF.

J is TRBJ2-7 and V is TRBV9; no clear D. This CDR3 contains 12 residues. Per germline, CDR1 SGDLS and CDR2 YYNGEE. Trimming stripped 0 bases from V and 4 bases from J, with 5 bases between. The DNA of the CDR3 is TGTGCCAGCAGCGTAGCCCCTTACGAGCAGTACTTC. It translates to CASSVAPYEQYF.

The rearrangement links TRBV4-3 to TRBJ2-3, with D possibly matching TRBD1 (5 bases). The germline V gene encodes CDR1 LGHNA and CDR2 YSLEER. The V end was cut by 1 base, the J end by 5 bases, with 13 bases between. The CDR3 covers 15 residues. CDR3 coding DNA: TGCGCCAGCAGCCAAGGGGGCGGCGGCGGAGATACGCAGTATTTT. Its protein product is CASSQGGGGGDTQYF.

The CDR3 nucleotides are TGTGCCTGGAGCCTTATAGGGGGAATCGGCGGGGAGCTGTTTTTT. It yields the protein CAWSLIGGIGGELFF. The J gene is TRBJ2-2, the V gene TRBV30; maybe TRBD1 (6 bases). CDR1 is GTSNPN and CDR2 is SVGIG in the germline V gene (reference sequence). There are 15 residues in the CDR3. V was pared by 3 bases and J by 7 bases, with 18 bases between. The whole variable domain, remainder taken from reference TRBV30 and TRBJ2-2, is SQTIHQWPATLVQPVGSPLSLECTVEGTSNPNLYWYRQAAGRGLQLLFYSVGIGQISSEVPQNLSASRPQDRQFILSSKKLLLSDSGFYLCAWSLIGGIGGELFFGEGSRLTVL.

For the CDR3, the DNA is TGTGCCAGCAGCGCCGGGACAGGGCTCTATGGCTACACCTTC. Protein product: CASSAGTGLYGYTF. The V gene is TRBV9, the J gene TRBJ1-2; 9 nucleotides line up with TRBD1. CDR1 SGDLS and CDR2 YYNGEE come from the germline V gene. The CDR3 contains 14 residues. V lost 3 bases, J lost 4 bases, and 4 bases stayed unmatched.

V gene TRBV6-5 combines with J gene TRBJ1-1; 10 bases fit TRBD1. Trimming at V came to 2 bases and at J to 7 bases, leaving 7 bases not matched to a gene. Germline CDR1 reads MNHEY; CDR2 reads SVGAGI. This CDR3 contains 15 residues. The CDR3 here is CASSYMDRGAYEAFF. CDR3 nucleotides: TGTGCCAGCAGTTACATGGACAGGGGGGCTTATGAAGCTTTCTTT.

The chain's CDR3 is CATGDDGRFTDTQYF. For the CDR3, the DNA is TGTGCCACCGGGGATGACGGGAGGTTCACAGATACGCAGTATTTT. The gene calls are TRBV15 and TRBJ2-3; the match to TRBD2 covers 7 bases. The CDR3 spans 15 residues. Trimming at V came to 8 bases and at J to 2 bases, leaving 10 bases not matched to a gene. Germline CDR1 LNHNV, CDR2 YYDKDF (reference sequence).

This clone appeared a few times. The chain combines TRBV19 with TRBJ2-5; 11 positions match TRBD2. The length of the CDR3 is 14 residues. V was clipped by 7 bases and J by 5 bases; unmatched bases: 6. From germline, CDR1 is LNHDA and CDR2 SQIVND (reference sequence). The CDR3 bases are TGTGCCAGTATCCCACTAGCGGGAGATGAGACCCAGTACTTC. Translation: CASIPLAGDETQYF.